Sequencing of this T cell receptor beta chain was carried out in a study of blood T cell repertoires in COVID-19. Overall study context: Material from acute and convalescent COVID-19 was sourced from the United States, Italy and Spain.

Per the original methods: How many nucleated cells were present was estimated from reference gene primer amplification. Some clones are missing from TCRdb's copy, which holds only in-frame ones; the method was immunoSEQ multiplex PCR. The V and J calls and the clone size are those of that table, but D and trimming were determined from the DNA. The table lists under 130,000 clones, roughly four fifths of them singletons. The ends lost 4 bases at V and 2 bases at J; junction bases unmatched: 13. CDR1 and CDR2 (germline): MNHNS, SASEGT. This CDR3 contains 18 residues. The sample consisted of peripheral blood. The clonotype was recovered from a woman older than 75 with acute or convalescent COVID-19. The J gene is TRBJ1-5, the V gene TRBV6-1; 8 positions match TRBD1. The CDR3 coding sequence is TGTGCCAGCAGTGGCCAAACTCAGGGGGCCGGCGGCAATCAGCCCCAGCATTTT. As protein: CASSGQTQGAGGNQPQHF.